The 8 T cell receptor beta chains below all came from one sample that was sequenced in a study of blood T cell repertoires in COVID-19. Libraries were prepared by immunoSEQ multiplex PCR; TCRdb keeps only in-frame clonotypes and omits some of them. The table records about 140,000 clones, roughly 87% of them present only once. Material for sequencing was peripheral blood. The source is a human donor in a cohort sampled during active COVID-19.

A few counts support this clone. The chain is built from TRBV30 and TRBJ1-1; TRBD1 is a possible D gene (6 bases). The CDR3 extends over 15 amino acids. Looked up from germline, CDR1 is GTSNPN and CDR2 is SVGIG (reference sequence). V was clipped by 1 base and J by 0 bases, with 12 bases between them. The CDR3 nucleotides read TGTGCCTGGAGTGCGCAGGGGATCATGAACACTGAAGCTTTCTTT. This translates into CAWSAQGIMNTEAFF.

V usage is TRBV30 and J usage is TRBJ1-4; weak D call: TRBD1 (5 bases). The CDR3 has 18 amino acids. The germline CDR1 and CDR2 sequences are GTSNPN and SVGIG (reference sequence). The ends were cut back, 5 bases at V and 6 bases at J, with 28 bases in the middle. CDR3 coding DNA: TGTGCCTGGTCCCGGGGGTGGACCTCCACCGACCTACATGAAAAACTGTTTTTT. Amino acid sequence: CAWSRGWTSTDLHEKLFF.

The chain couples TRBV2 to TRBJ2-2; TRBD2 agrees at 13 bases. The germline CDR1 and CDR2 sequences are SNHLY and FYNNEI. The J segment lost 7 bases and the V segment lost 6 bases, leaving 8 bases of the junction unmatched. CDR3 size: 16 residues. This CDR3 reads CASRATSGGIGGELFF. The CDR3 nucleotides are TGTGCCAGCAGGGCGACTAGCGGGGGGATTGGCGGGGAGCTGTTTTTT.

The chain has TRBV10-3 and TRBJ1-2; weak D call: TRBD1 (6 bases). The CDR3 loop spans 16 amino acids. Germline V CDR1 and CDR2: ENHRY, SYGVKD. V lost 4 bases, J lost 4 bases, and 19 bases lay in between. The CDR3 DNA reads TGTGCCATCAGTGGCCGGGACACGATTGGGGGCTATGGCTACACCTTC. Encoded protein: CAISGRDTIGGYGYTF.

The V and J genes are TRBV18 and TRBJ2-7, with D possibly matching TRBD2 (5 bases). This CDR3 has 13 residues. The V gene's germline CDR1 is KGHSH and CDR2 LQKENI. Trimming shortened V by 8 bases and J by 4 bases, and 15 bases separated the two germline ends. CDR3 residues: CASRTDFPYEQYF. As DNA, the CDR3 is TGTGCCAGCCGTACGGACTTCCCATACGAGCAGTACTTC.

This clone has a handful of counts. The rearrangement joins TRBV7-6 to TRBJ1-2; 11 nucleotides align to TRBD1. V dropped 5 bases and J dropped 1; count of bases not matched to a gene: 6. The CDR3 covers 16 residues. Germline CDR1 and CDR2: SGHVS and FNYEAQ. The CDR3 protein is CASSPGTGGFNYGYTF. The CDR3 DNA is TGTGCCAGCAGCCCGGGGACAGGGGGTTTTAACTATGGCTACACCTTC.

The chain employs TRBV20-1 and TRBJ1-6; TRBD1 aligns across 7 bases. Trimming at V came to 3 bases and at J to 7 bases, leaving 6 bases not matched to a gene. Germline lookup yields CDR1 DFQATT and CDR2 SNEGSKA (reference sequence). The CDR3 is 14 amino acids. The CDR3 coding sequence is TGCAGTGCTAGTGCCGGGACAGCAAATTCACCCCTCCACTTT. It yields the protein CSASAGTANSPLHF.

J is TRBJ2-2 and V is TRBV5-1; 12 bases fit TRBD2. This CDR3 is 16 amino acids long. V gave up 5 bases and J gave up 4 bases; unmatched junction bases: 6. Germline assignment: CDR1 SGHRS and CDR2 YFSETQ. This CDR3 is CASRGTSGPTTGELFF. In DNA form, the CDR3 reads TGCGCCAGCAGGGGGACTAGCGGGCCGACCACCGGGGAGCTGTTTTTT.